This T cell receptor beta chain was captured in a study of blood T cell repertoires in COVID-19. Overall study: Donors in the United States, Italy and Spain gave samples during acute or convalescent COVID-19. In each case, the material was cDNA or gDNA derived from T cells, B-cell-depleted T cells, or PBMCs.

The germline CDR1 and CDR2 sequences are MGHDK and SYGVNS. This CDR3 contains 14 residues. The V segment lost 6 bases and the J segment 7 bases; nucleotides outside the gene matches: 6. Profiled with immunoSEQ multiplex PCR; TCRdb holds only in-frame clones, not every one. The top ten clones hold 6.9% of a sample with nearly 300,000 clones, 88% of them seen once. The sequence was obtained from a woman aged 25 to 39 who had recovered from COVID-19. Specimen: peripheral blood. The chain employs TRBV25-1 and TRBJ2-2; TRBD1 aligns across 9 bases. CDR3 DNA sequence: TGTGCCAGCAGGAGACAGGGGGTGATCGGGGAGCTGTTTTTT. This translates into CASRRQGVIGELFF.